These T cell receptor beta chains were read from a single sample in a study of cytomegalovirus exposure and HLA in healthy donors. Data came from immunoSEQ multiplex PCR; TCRdb stores just in-frame clones and leaves some out. The table includes approximately 190,000 clones, approximately 88% detected once. The sequencing input was PBMCs. Receptors were obtained from a woman between 45 and 60 years old in good health and CMV-seropositive. The CDR3 runs from the conserved cysteine through the conserved F or W. A D gene is named only where the DNA matches it firmly. Clone size is given for some rows only: seen once, a few or many times, or a class if the clone is expanded.

TRBJ1-1 TRBV5-4 - TRBD1 CASQDRRGTEAFF TGTGCCAGCCAGGACAGGAGGGGCACTGAAGCTTTCTTT
TRBJ2-2 TRBV5-1 few - CASSPRGNTGELFF TGCGCCAGCAGCCCTAGGGGGAACACCGGGGAGCTGTTTTTT
TRBJ2-1 TRBV6-5 - TRBD1 CASSYSTQGAGNEQFF TGTGCCAGCAGTTACTCGACTCAGGGGGCTGGAAATGAGCAGTTCTTC
TRBJ1-2 TRBV7-6 - - CASSRDSHYGYTF TGTGCCAGCAGCCGGGACTCACACTATGGCTACACCTTC
TRBJ1-4 TRBV6-5 - - CASTRPGGKEKLFF TGTGCCAGCACCCGGCCCGGGGGGAAGGAAAAACTGTTTTTT
TRBJ2-7 TRBV11-3 - - CASSPGEEYEQYF TGTGCCAGCAGCCCCGGGGAAGAGTACGAGCAGTACTTC
TRBJ2-3 TRBV10-3 - - CATLLGGGSTDTQYF TGTGCCACCCTGCTAGGAGGCGGGAGCACAGATACGCAGTATTTT
TRBJ2-7 TRBV19 - TRBD2 CASSRTSGGDLSYEQYF TGTGCCAGTAGTAGGACTAGCGGGGGGGATTTATCCTACGAGCAGTACTTC
TRBJ1-1 TRBV7-2 - - CASSLKAGVNTEAFF TGTGCCAGCAGCTTAAAGGCGGGGGTGAACACTGAAGCTTTCTTT
TRBJ2-2 TRBV5-1 - TRBD1 CASSPGQGAAGELFF TGCGCCAGCTCGCCGGGACAGGGGGCCGCCGGGGAGCTGTTTTTT
TRBJ2-2 TRBV7-8 - TRBD2 CASSLRGLAGRNTGELFF TGTGCCAGCAGCTTAAGGGGGCTAGCGGGGCGGAACACCGGGGAGCTGTTTTTT
TRBJ1-2 TRBV2 - - CASSIQGNYGYTF TGTGCCAGCAGTATACAGGGCAACTATGGCTACACCTTC
TRBJ2-5 TRBV27 - TRBD2 CASSLSGGSRETQYF TGTGCCAGCAGTTTATCGGGGGGGTCCCGAGAGACCCAGTACTTC
TRBJ1-2 TRBV19 - - CASSIQTTNYGYTF TGTGCCAGTAGCATACAGACTACTAACTATGGCTACACCTTC
TRBJ1-2 TRBV21-1 once - CASSKKGEDPNYGYTF TGTGCCAGCAGCAAAAAGGGGGAAGACCCTAACTATGGCTACACCTTC
TRBJ1-6 TRBV14 - - CASSQAEGGSPLHF TGTGCCAGCAGCCAGGCGGAGGGAGGGTCACCCCTCCACTTT
TRBJ2-5 TRBV6-5 few - CASRHRDSWETQYF TGTGCCAGCAGACACAGGGATTCGTGGGAGACCCAGTACTTC
TRBJ2-5 TRBV6-6 - - CASRRTSGGETQYF TGTGCCAGCAGGAGGACTTCTGGTGGGGAGACCCAGTACTTC
TRBJ1-2 TRBV11-2 - TRBD1 CASRGNRGQDYGYTF TGTGCCAGCAGGGGAAACAGGGGGCAAGACTATGGCTACACCTTC
TRBJ2-7 TRBV6-1 - TRBD2 CASSEAPAGGEQYF TGTGCCAGCAGTGAAGCTCCAGCGGGGGGCGAGCAGTACTTC
TRBJ2-5 TRBV4-2 once TRBD2 CASSLTAGGQETQYF TGTGCCAGCAGCCTCACAGCGGGGGGACAAGAGACCCAGTACTTC
TRBJ1-5 TRBV30 - - CAWSLEGGGAQHF TGTGCCTGGAGTCTAGAAGGGGGGGGAGCCCAGCATTTT
TRBJ1-1 TRBV11-2 - - CASSFGVGTEAFF TGTGCCAGCAGCTTCGGGGTCGGCACTGAAGCTTTCTTT
TRBJ1-2 TRBV6-6 - - CASSVKGQSGGYTF TGTGCCAGCAGTGTGAAAGGACAGAGCGGTGGCTACACCTTC
TRBJ1-5 TRBV30 once - CAWRGVGNQPQHF TGTGCCTGGAGGGGAGTGGGTAATCAGCCCCAGCATTTT
TRBJ2-7 TRBV29-1 - - CSAGQSYEQYF TGCAGCGCCGGACAGAGCTACGAGCAGTACTTC
TRBJ2-3 TRBV10-2 - - CASSEFSPDTQYF TGCGCCAGCAGTGAATTTAGCCCGGATACGCAGTATTTT
TRBJ1-2 TRBV10-3 - - CAISESVREGYTF TGTGCCATCAGTGAGTCGGTCAGGGAAGGCTACACCTTC
TRBJ1-5 TRBV6-6 - - CASERGNQPQHF TGTGCCAGCGAAAGGGGAAATCAGCCCCAGCATTTT
TRBJ2-7 TRBV21-1 - - CASSPPRGVRGYEQYF TGTGCCAGCAGCCCACCCCGCGGGGTCAGAGGCTACGAGCAGTACTTC
TRBJ2-1 TRBV7-9 - - CASSLSVSYNEQFF TGTGCCAGCTCCCTATCGGTCTCCTACAATGAGCAGTTCTTC
TRBJ2-4 TRBV23-1 - TRBD2 CASRLPGTSCAKNIQYF TGCGCCAGCAGACTTCCCGGGACTAGCTGTGCCAAAAACATTCAGTACTTC
TRBJ2-7 TRBV4-3 - - CASSPGLMLGEQYF TGCGCCAGCAGCCCGGGACTGATGCTTGGTGAGCAGTACTTC
TRBJ1-1 TRBV10-3 - TRBD1 CAISESGTGGSEAFF TGTGCCATCAGTGAGTCAGGGACAGGGGGCTCTGAAGCTTTCTTT
TRBJ2-5 TRBV7-2 - TRBD1 CASSFGQGSVKETQYF TGTGCCAGCAGCTTCGGACAGGGGTCGGTTAAAGAGACCCAGTACTTC
TRBJ1-4 TRBV5-4 - - CASSPNRVGEKLFF TGTGCCAGCAGCCCCAATCGGGTAGGCGAAAAACTGTTTTTT
TRBJ2-2 TRBV9 - TRBD2 CASSAGTNRVTGELFF TGTGCCAGCAGCGCCGGGACTAACCGCGTCACCGGGGAGCTGTTTTTT
TRBJ1-1 TRBV6-5 - - CASSRTATEAFF TGTGCCAGCAGCCGAACAGCTACTGAAGCTTTCTTT
TRBJ2-5 TRBV6-5 - TRBD1 CASSYRGQPQETQYF TGTGCCAGCAGTTACAGGGGACAGCCCCAAGAGACCCAGTACTTC
TRBJ1-2 TRBV18 - TRBD1 CASSPEQGVNYGYTF TGTGCCAGCTCACCAGAACAGGGGGTAAACTATGGCTACACCTTC
TRBJ2-5 TRBV6-5 - TRBD1 CASSYDTTGGETQYF TGTGCCAGCAGTTACGACACGACAGGGGGAGAGACCCAGTACTTC
TRBJ1-2 TRBV11-2 - - CASSSGSSYGYTF TGTGCCAGCAGCTCCGGGAGCAGCTATGGCTACACCTTC
TRBJ1-3 TRBV9 - - CASSVDPTPSGNTIYF TGTGCCAGCAGCGTAGATCCTACCCCCTCTGGAAACACCATATATTTT
TRBJ2-5 TRBV28 - TRBD1 CASRPGQLETQYF TGTGCCAGTCGACCGGGACAGCTCGAGACCCAGTACTTC
TRBJ2-5 TRBV7-3 - TRBD2 CASSPGGSGAYQETQYF TGTGCCAGCAGCCCCGGTGGGAGCGGGGCGTACCAAGAGACCCAGTACTTC
TRBJ2-4 TRBV5-1 - - CASSLAGAQGSKNIQYF TGCGCCAGCAGCTTGGCCGGCGCGCAGGGGTCCAAAAACATTCAGTACTTC
TRBJ2-7 TRBV28 - TRBD1 CTSRIKPGTGIDEQYF TGTACCAGCAGAATCAAACCGGGGACAGGGATCGACGAGCAGTACTTC
TRBJ2-5 TRBV4-3 - - CASSQGPNRGGETQYF TGCGCCAGCAGCCAAGGTCCCAACCGCGGCGGGGAGACCCAGTACTTC
TRBJ2-4 TRBV7-8 - TRBD1 CASSLDLRDRVQYF TGTGCCAGCAGCTTAGACCTCAGGGACAGGGTTCAGTACTTC
TRBJ2-3 TRBV5-6 once - CASSAEKGDTQYF TGTGCCAGCAGCGCGGAAAAGGGGGATACGCAGTATTTT
TRBJ2-1 TRBV5-3 - TRBD2 CARSLLAGATYNEQFF TGTGCCAGAAGCCTACTAGCGGGGGCCACCTACAATGAGCAGTTCTTC
TRBJ1-2 TRBV4-1 - TRBD1 CASSQGQGNGYTF TGCGCCAGCAGCCAAGGACAGGGAAATGGCTACACCTTC
TRBJ1-6 TRBV7-9 - - CASSLDGINSPLHF TGTGCCAGCAGCCTGGACGGGATTAATTCACCCCTCCACTTT
TRBJ1-3 TRBV6-5 - - CASRVHRSSGNTIYF TGTGCCAGCAGGGTCCACAGGAGCTCTGGAAACACCATATATTTT
TRBJ1-5 TRBV7-9 - TRBD1 CASSLGGQGPYQPQHF TGTGCCAGCAGCTTAGGGGGACAGGGACCGTATCAGCCCCAGCATTTT
TRBJ2-7 TRBV25-1 - - CASSEWGGAGYEQYF TGTGCCAGCAGTGAATGGGGGGGCGCGGGATACGAGCAGTACTTC
TRBJ1-5 TRBV19 - - CASSGRHSNQPQHF TGTGCCAGTAGTGGTAGACATAGCAATCAGCCCCAGCATTTT
TRBJ2-6 TRBV15 - - CATSREIFSGANVLTF TGTGCCACCAGCAGAGAAATCTTTTCTGGGGCCAACGTCCTGACTTTC